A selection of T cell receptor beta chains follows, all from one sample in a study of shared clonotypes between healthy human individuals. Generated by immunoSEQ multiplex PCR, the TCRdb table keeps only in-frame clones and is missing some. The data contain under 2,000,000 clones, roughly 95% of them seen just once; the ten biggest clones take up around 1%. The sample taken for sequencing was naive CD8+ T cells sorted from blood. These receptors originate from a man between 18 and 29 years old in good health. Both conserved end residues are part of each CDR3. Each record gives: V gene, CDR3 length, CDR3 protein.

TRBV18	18	CASSQTSGDYRWNYEQYF
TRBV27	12	CASSPNRYEQYF
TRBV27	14	CAVRVSGIWNEQFF
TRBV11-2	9	CASNYEQYF
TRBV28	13	CASSLTGQDGYTF
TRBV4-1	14	CASSQVEGSFEQYF
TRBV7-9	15	CASADTSGSYNEQFF
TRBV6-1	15	CASSSHTTLNTEAFF
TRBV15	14	CATRRQGNTGELFF
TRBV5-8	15	CASSTLKGSSYEQYF
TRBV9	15	CASSVENSPNYGYTF
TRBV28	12	CASSLQNTEAFF
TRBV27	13	CASSPSGVTEAFF
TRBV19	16	CASSYGVSPTNEKLFF
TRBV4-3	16	CASRYKGSSYNSPLHF
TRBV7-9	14	CASRNDGTIEKLFF
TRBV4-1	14	CASSQGTGTYEQYF
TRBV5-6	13	CASSLVPTDTQYF
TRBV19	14	CASSIAGTSGELFF
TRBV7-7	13	CASSLEDRAEQYF
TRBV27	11	CASSSTVEQYF
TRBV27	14	CASSVSGQLLEAFF
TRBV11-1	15	CASSPGPSRAYEQYF
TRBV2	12	CASGQDPYEQYF
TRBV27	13	CASSDRGNTEAFF
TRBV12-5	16	CASGPSDRTNTGELFF
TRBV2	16	CASSEAGHGYQETQYF
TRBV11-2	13	CASSRDGEETQYF
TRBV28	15	CASSSESGRAGELFF
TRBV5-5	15	CASSLDVAGYYEQYF
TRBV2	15	CASSEDSYSNQPQHF
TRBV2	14	CASTETGGTYEQYF
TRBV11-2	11	CASSLTTEAFF
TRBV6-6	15	CASSYSWGGDYGYTF
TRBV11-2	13	CASSVQLSYEQYF
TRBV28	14	CASSSRGTSYEQYF
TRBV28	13	CASRPQDGGGQYF
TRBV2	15	CAIKGSGRRGDTQYF
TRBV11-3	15	CASSPSGAGPGELFF
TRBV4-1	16	CASSQVPGGMNTEAFF
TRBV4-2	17	CASSQDSGSLGSYEQYF
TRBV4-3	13	CASSQDRGYEQYF
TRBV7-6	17	CASSPHPSEAGANVLTF
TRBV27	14	CASSLLATDQPQHF
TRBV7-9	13	CASSPGTQYGYTF
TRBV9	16	CASSVGGGAASYEQYF
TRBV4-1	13	CASSLGENYEQYF
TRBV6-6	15	CASSYYSYGAAGYTF
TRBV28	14	CASGDISFPDTQYF
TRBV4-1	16	CASSQREVQGTYEQYF
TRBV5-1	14	CASHLGTGYDEQYF
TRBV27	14	CASSLAQGVQPQHF
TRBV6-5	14	CASSYSGTLYEQYF
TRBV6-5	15	CASSRLAGGTDTQYF
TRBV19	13	CASSMSWGAEQYF
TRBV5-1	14	CASSFLGLLETQYF